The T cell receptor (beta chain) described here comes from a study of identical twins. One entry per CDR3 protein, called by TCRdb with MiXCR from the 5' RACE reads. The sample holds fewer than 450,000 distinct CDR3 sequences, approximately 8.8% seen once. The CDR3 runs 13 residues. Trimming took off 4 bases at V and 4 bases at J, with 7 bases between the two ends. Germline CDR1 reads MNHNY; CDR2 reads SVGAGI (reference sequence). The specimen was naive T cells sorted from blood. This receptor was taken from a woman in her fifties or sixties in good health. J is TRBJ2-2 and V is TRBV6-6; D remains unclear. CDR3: CASSSIGTGELFF. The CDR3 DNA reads TGTGCCAGCAGTTCTATCGGCACCGGGGAGCTGTTTTTT.